This entry is about one T cell receptor beta chain. Its antigen is undetermined. It is unclear where the CDR3 begins or ends on the DNA, so no DNA is shown, and the CDR3 is as TCRdb lists it. The entry originates in a study of cytomegalovirus exposure and HLA in healthy donors. Study-wide results and limits: In an earlier analysis, productive rearrangement rates for most beta V segments clustered near 87% or 30%. In a later analysis, a genetic analysis reported fewer productive-TCR N-insertions in an Asian-associated ancestry cluster than the cohort average.

Germline V gives CDR1 MNHEY, CDR2 SMNVEV (reference sequence). Inclusive of both ends, the CDR3 amounts to 14 amino acids. 13 Jbeta primers and 60 Vbeta primers were used for the PCR. Here immunoSEQ multiplex PCR was the method, and the copy in TCRdb shows in-frame clones only, minus some. The sample has about 190,000 clones; roughly 87% are singletons. V gene TRBV27 combines with J gene TRBJ1-2; no DNA check was done on the table's D call, TRBD1. The specimen sequenced was PBMCs. This TCR derives from a boy younger than 10 in good health and CMV-seronegative. CDR3 sequence reads: CASSSSTGLSGYTF.